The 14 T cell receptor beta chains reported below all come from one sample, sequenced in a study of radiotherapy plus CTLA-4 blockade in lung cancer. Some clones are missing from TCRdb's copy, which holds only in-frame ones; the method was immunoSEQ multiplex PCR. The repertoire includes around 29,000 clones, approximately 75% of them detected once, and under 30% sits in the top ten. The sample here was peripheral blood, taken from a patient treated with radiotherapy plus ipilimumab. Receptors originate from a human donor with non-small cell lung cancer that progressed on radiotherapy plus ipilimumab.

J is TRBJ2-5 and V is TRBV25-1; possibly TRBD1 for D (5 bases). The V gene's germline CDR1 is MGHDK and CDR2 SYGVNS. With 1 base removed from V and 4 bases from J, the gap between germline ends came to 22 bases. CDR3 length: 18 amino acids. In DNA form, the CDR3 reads TGTGCCAGCAGTGAATCCCCTCGCCAAGGGGCTCCAATAGAGACCCAGTACTTC. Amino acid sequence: CASSESPRQGAPIETQYF.

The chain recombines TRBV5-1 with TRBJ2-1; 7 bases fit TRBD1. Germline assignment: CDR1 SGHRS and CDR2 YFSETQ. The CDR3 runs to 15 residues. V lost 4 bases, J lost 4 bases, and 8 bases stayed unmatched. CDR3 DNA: TGCGCCAGCAGCCGCCGGGCAGGGGGTTACAATGAGCAGTTCTTC. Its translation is CASSRRAGGYNEQFF.

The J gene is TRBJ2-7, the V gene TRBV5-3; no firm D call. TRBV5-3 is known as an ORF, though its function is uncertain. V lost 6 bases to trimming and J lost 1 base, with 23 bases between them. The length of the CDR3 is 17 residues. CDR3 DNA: TGTGCCAGAATCACCTCACTGATGCTGATAAGTTCCTACGAGCAGTACTTC. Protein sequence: CARITSLMLISSYEQYF.

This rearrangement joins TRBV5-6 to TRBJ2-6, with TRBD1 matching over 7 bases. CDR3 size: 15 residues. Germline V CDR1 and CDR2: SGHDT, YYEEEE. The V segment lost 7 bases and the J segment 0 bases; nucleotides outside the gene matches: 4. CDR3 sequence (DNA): TGTGCCAGCGGAAGGGACAGCTCTGGGGCCAACGTCCTGACTTTC. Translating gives CASGRDSSGANVLTF.

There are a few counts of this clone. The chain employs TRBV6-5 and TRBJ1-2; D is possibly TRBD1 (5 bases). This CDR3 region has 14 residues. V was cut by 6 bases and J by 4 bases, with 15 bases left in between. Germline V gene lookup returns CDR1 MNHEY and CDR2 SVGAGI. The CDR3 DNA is TGTGCCAGCAGCCGCCAAGACAGTCTCTATGGCTACACCTTC. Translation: CASSRQDSLYGYTF.

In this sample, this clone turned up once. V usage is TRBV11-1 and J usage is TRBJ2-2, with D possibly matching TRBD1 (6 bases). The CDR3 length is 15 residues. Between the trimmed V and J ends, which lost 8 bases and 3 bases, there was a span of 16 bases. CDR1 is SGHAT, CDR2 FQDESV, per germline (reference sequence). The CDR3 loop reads CASGLGAPDTGELFF. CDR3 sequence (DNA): TGTGCCAGCGGTTTGGGGGCACCGGACACCGGGGAGCTGTTTTTT.

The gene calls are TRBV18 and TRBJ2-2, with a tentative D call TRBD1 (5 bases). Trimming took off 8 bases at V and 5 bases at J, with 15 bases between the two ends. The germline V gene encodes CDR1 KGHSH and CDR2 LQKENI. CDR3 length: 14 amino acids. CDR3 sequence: CASHTRTSTGELFF. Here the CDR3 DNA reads TGTGCCAGCCACACCCGGACAAGTACCGGGGAGCTGTTTTTT.

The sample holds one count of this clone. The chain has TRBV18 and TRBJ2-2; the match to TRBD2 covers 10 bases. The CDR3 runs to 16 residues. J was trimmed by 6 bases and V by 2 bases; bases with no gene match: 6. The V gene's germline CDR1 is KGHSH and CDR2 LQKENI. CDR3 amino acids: CASSPSSGGIAGELFF. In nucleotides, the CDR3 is TGTGCCAGCTCACCATCTAGCGGGGGAATCGCCGGGGAGCTGTTTTTT.

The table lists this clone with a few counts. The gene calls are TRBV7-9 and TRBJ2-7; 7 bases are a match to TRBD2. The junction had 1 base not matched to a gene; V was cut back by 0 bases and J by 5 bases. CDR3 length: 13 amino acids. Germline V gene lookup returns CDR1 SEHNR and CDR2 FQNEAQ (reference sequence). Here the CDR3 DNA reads TGTGCCAGCAGCTTAGCGGGGGGGGACGAGCAGTACTTC. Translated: CASSLAGGDEQYF. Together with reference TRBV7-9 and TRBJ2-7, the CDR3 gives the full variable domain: DTGVSQNPRHKITKRGQNVTFRCDPISEHNRLYWYRQTLGQGPEFLTYFQNEAQLEKSRLLSDRFSAERPKGSFSTLEIQRTEQGDSAMYLCASSLAGGDEQYFGPGTRLTVT.

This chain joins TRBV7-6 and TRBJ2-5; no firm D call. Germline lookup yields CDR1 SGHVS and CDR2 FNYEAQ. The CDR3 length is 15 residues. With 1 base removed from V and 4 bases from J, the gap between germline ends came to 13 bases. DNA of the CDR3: TGTGCCAGCAGCTTAGTTGGCCTAGGTTTAGAGACCCAGTACTTC. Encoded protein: CASSLVGLGLETQYF.

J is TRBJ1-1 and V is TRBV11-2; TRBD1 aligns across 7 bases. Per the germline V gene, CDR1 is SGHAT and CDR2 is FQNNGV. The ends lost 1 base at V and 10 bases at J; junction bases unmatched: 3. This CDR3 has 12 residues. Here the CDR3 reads CASSLAQGVAFF. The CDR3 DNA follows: TGTGCCAGCAGCTTAGCGCAGGGGGTAGCTTTCTTT.

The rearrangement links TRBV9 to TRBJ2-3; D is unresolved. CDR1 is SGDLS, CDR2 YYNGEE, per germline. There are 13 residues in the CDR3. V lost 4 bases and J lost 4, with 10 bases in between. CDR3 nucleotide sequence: TGTGCCAGCAGCCCCCGTCTCGCAGATACGCAGTATTTT. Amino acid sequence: CASSPRLADTQYF.

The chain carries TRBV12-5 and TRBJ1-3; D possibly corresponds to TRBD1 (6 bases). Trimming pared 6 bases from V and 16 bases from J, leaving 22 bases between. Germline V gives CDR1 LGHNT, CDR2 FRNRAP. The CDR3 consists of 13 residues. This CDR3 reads CASGPTGTGTLYF. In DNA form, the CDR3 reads TGTGCTAGTGGACCGACCGGTACCGGGACACTTTATTTT.

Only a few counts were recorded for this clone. The CDR3 nucleotides are TGTGCCAGTAGTATGGACAGCATAGGGTACAATGAGCAGTTCTTC. This codes for CASSMDSIGYNEQFF. V is TRBV19 and J is TRBJ2-1, with D possibly TRBD1 on 6 matching bases. The CDR3 has 15 amino acids. Germline CDR1 and CDR2: LNHDA and SQIVND (reference sequence). V dropped 3 bases and J dropped 4 bases, with 13 bases sitting between them.